This T cell receptor (beta chain) was captured by sequencing in a study of tumor and adjacent non-tumor tissue in lung cancer. The study's findings and limits: Significantly higher TCR diversity was found in tumor than normal lung. In normal lung, the top 100 clones were significantly more dominant than in tumor.

V lost 7 bases and J 4 bases, leaving 26 bases between the germline ends. The CDR3 consists of 18 residues. Germline V gene lookup returns CDR1 SEHNR and CDR2 FQNEAQ (reference sequence). For this clonotype: Its matching antigen is unknown.

No cell sorting was done before RNA was extracted from the tissue. The library came from three nested PCR rounds adapted from ARM-PCR protocols. In TCRdb, the multiplex PCR reads were re-called with MiXCR into one record per CDR3 protein. The table includes about 75,000 distinct CDR3 sequences, 77% detected once. This receptor was taken from a woman between 50 and 59 years old with non-small cell lung cancer. The chain is built from TRBV7-9 and TRBJ2-1, with TRBD2 as a possible D gene (6 bases). Input material: lung tumor tissue. The DNA for the CDR3 is TGTGCCAGCAACTCTCGGAGGGTAGGAACCGACCATTACAATGAGCAGTTCTTC. As protein: CASNSRRVGTDHYNEQFF.